These T cell receptor beta chains were read from a single sample in a study of cytomegalovirus exposure and HLA in healthy donors. Profiled with immunoSEQ multiplex PCR; TCRdb holds only in-frame clones, not every one. The repertoire consists of under 200,000 clones, with around nine tenths occurring once and the leading ten covering roughly 2%. Specimen: PBMCs. The origin of the receptors is a young woman in good health and CMV-seronegative. Each CDR3 is given with its conserved first and last residue.

TRBV10-1	TRBJ2-6	CARRAGTGRTGANVLTF
TRBV6-1	TRBJ1-1	CASRDTGGYTEAFF
TRBV5-8	TRBJ2-1	CASILPNMGGSWRRAQFF
TRBV4-2	TRBJ2-5	CASSPITTSGVEETQYF
TRBV11-2	TRBJ1-1	CASSQNTEAFF
TRBV30	TRBJ1-2	CAWGQPYGYTF
TRBV14	TRBJ2-7	CASSRTALTYEQYF
TRBV27	TRBJ1-5	CASSLVQGSNQPQHF
TRBV29-1	TRBJ2-5	CSGGTGTFQETQYF
TRBV5-4	TRBJ2-1	CASSPSGAEDNEQFF
TRBV19	TRBJ1-5	CASSIIEGHQPQHF
TRBV15	TRBJ2-7	CATSTTPQAEDYEQYF
TRBV27	TRBJ1-4	CASRGGGYEKLFF
TRBV11-2	TRBJ2-3	CASSFRTGDTQYF
TRBV27	TRBJ1-2	CASSLSGTDYGYTF
TRBV28	TRBJ1-2	CASSKRQEANYGYTF
TRBV7-8	TRBJ1-2	CASSLGGNRGNGYTF
TRBV6-6	TRBJ1-1	CASSYSSLEAFF
TRBV19	TRBJ1-6	CASTAGVNSPLHF
TRBV10-3	TRBJ2-3	CASTSGRALSTDTQYF
TRBV30	TRBJ2-7	CAWSRVGRGSASYEQYF
TRBV5-1	TRBJ2-1	CASSLGLAGFVVEQFF
TRBV4-2	TRBJ2-7	CASSQEGQGSSYEQYF
TRBV5-6	TRBJ1-1	CASSFGGGGNTEAFF
TRBV19	TRBJ1-2	CASSLFNYGYTF
TRBV18	TRBJ2-7	CASSLGLVSDEQYF
TRBV4-1	TRBJ2-7	CASSPLENYEQYF